This TCR beta chain appears in the sequencing data of a study of Graves' ophthalmopathy and Graves' hyperthyroidism. Amplification targeted the TCR beta CDR3 regions, with RNA transcripts as the source material. An initial RT-PCR round employing HTBI primers preceded a second-round multiplex PCR. One entry per CDR3 protein results from TCRdb running MiXCR on the multiplex PCR reads. This sample has approximately 640,000 distinct CDR3 sequences, with over 40% found just once. The sample comprised peripheral blood. This receptor was obtained from an adult man with Graves' ophthalmopathy.

The CDR3 loop is CASSERGSAWGGANVLTF. The CDR3 DNA is TGTGCCAGCAGTGAAAGGGGCAGTGCCTGGGGTGGGGCCAACGTCCTGACTTTC. This rearrangement joins TRBV2 to TRBJ2-6; D might be TRBD1 (5 bases). Between the trimmed V and J ends, which lost 2 bases and 3 bases, there was a span of 17 bases. There are 18 residues in the CDR3. Looked up from germline, CDR1 is SNHLY and CDR2 is FYNNEI.